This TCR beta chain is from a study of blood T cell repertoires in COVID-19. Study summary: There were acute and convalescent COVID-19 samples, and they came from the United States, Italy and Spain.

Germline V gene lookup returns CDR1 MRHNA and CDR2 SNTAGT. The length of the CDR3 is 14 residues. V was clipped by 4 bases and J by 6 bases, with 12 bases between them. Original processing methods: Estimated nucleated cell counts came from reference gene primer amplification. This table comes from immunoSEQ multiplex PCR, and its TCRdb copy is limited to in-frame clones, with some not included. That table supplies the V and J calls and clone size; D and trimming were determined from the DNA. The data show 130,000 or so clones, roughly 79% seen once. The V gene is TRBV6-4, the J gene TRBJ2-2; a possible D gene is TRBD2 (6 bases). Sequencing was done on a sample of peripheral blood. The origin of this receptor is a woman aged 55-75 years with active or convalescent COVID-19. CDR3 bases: TGTGCCAGCAGTGGGGATCGCGGGGCCGGGGAGCTGTTTTTT. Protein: CASSGDRGAGELFF.